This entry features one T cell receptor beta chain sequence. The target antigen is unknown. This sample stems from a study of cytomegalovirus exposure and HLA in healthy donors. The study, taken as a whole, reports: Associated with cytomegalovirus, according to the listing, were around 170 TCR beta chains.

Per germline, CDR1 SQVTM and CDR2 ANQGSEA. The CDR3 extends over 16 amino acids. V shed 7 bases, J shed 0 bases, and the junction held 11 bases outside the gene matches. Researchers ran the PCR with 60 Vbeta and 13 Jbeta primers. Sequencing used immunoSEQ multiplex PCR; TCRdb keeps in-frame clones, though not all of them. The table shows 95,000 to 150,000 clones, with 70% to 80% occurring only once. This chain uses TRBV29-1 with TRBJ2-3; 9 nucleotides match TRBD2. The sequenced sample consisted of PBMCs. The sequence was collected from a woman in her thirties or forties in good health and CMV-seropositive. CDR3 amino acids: CSALPASGASTDTQYF. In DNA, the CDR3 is TGCAGCGCGCTACCTGCTAGCGGGGCAAGCACAGATACGCAGTATTTT.